The 27 T cell receptor beta chains listed next were all sequenced from one sample in a study of CD8+ T cells in alopecia areata. The sample's treatment: oral pan-JAK inhibitor, 5-10 mg twice daily. Extracted RNA was reverse transcribed, and the resulting cDNA served as sequencing template. Assay used: immunoSEQ multiplex PCR; TCRdb lists only in-frame clones, some missing. Found here are about 180,000 clones, roughly 58% of them singletons; the top ten hold approximately 16%. This material consisted of CD4+ T cells sorted from blood, taken between weeks 55 and 65, from a patient treated with tofacitinib. These receptors originate from a human donor with alopecia areata.

The V gene is TRBV18, the J gene TRBJ1-2; maybe TRBD1 (5 bases). The V gene lost 3 bases and the J gene lost 4 bases, with 15 bases spanning the gap. This CDR3 has 15 amino acids. Germline CDR1 reads KGHSH; CDR2 reads LQKENI. In DNA form, the CDR3 reads TGTGCCAGCTCACCGCTAGCGGACAAAGCCTATGGCTACACCTTC. Translated, it gives CASSPLADKAYGYTF.

This chain uses TRBV7-8 with TRBJ2-3; no clear D gene. The CDR3 is made up of 14 amino acids. V lost 0 bases and J 4 bases, leaving 8 bases between the germline ends. Germline V gives CDR1 SGHVS, CDR2 FQNEAQ. CDR3 region: CASSLAPTPDTQYF. The CDR3 region has the DNA TGTGCCAGCAGCTTAGCGCCGACCCCAGATACGCAGTATTTT.

The chain links TRBV6-5 to TRBJ2-3; 8 bases are shared with TRBD2. V dropped 7 bases and J dropped 3; count of bases not matched to a gene: 9. The germline V gene encodes CDR1 MNHEY and CDR2 SVGAGI. The CDR3 covers 15 residues. The CDR3 loop is CASTAVAGSTDTQYF. The DNA for the CDR3 is TGTGCCAGCACGGCCGTAGCGGGGTCGACAGATACGCAGTATTTT.

V gene TRBV5-1 combines with J gene TRBJ2-5; D call uncertain. V dropped 4 bases and J dropped 3 bases, with 13 bases sitting between them. The CDR3 has 14 residues. The V gene's germline CDR1 is SGHRS and CDR2 YFSETQ. CDR3 residues: CASSPGGYEETQYF. CDR3 in DNA: TGCGCCAGCAGCCCCGGTGGTTACGAAGAGACCCAGTACTTC.

The chain carries TRBV19 and TRBJ2-7; 10 bases agree with TRBD1. CDR1 is LNHDA, CDR2 SQIVND, per germline (reference sequence). The V gene end was trimmed by 5 bases and the J gene end by 1 base; junction bases not matched to a gene: 5. The CDR3 is 15 residues long. CDR3 region: CASSVTGGPSYEQYF. The CDR3 bases are TGTGCCAGTAGTGTGACAGGGGGCCCATCCTACGAGCAGTACTTC.

This clone was seen more than once but under ten times. The chain uses TRBV7-9 and TRBJ1-6; 8 nucleotides align to TRBD1. There are 15 residues in the CDR3. V lost 0 bases, J lost 9 bases, and 4 bases stayed unmatched. CDR1 and CDR2 from the germline V gene are SEHNR and FQNEAQ (reference sequence). The CDR3 DNA follows: TGTGCCAGCAGCTTAGCACAGGGGGGACCTTCACCCCTCCACTTT. This codes for CASSLAQGGPSPLHF.

The chain carries TRBV4-2 and TRBJ2-2; perhaps TRBD1 as D (6 bases). Trimming cost V 4 bases and J 1 base, with 13 bases left between them. The CDR3 covers 16 residues. Germline V lookup: CDR1 LGHNA, CDR2 YNFKEQ. CDR3 residues: CASSPRRDMNTGELFF. The CDR3 DNA is TGTGCCAGCAGCCCCCGACGGGACATGAACACCGGGGAGCTGTTTTTT.

The chain employs TRBV7-8 and TRBJ2-7; TRBD1 or TRBD2 may be the D gene (5 bases each). The CDR3 has 14 residues. Germline CDR1 reads SGHVS; CDR2 reads FQNEAQ. Between the trimmed V and J ends, which lost 3 bases and 6 bases, there was a span of 15 bases. The CDR3 is CASSFGAKGSEQYF. For the CDR3, the DNA is TGTGCCAGCAGCTTCGGAGCCAAGGGGAGCGAGCAGTACTTC.

Ten or more counts support this clone. Other DNA sequences within the sample encode an identical CDR3. The genes are TRBV18 and TRBJ1-2; a possible D gene is TRBD1 (6 bases). Trimming removed 3 bases from V and 0 bases from J, with 14 bases in between. The CDR3 totals 16 residues. The germline V gene has CDR1 KGHSH and CDR2 LQKENI. CDR3 nucleotides: TGTGCCAGCTCACCCCTGACAGGACCTACTAACTATGGCTACACCTTC. Translating gives CASSPLTGPTNYGYTF. Together with reference TRBV18 and TRBJ1-2, the CDR3 gives the full variable domain: NAGVMQNPRHLVRRRGQEARLRCSPMKGHSHVYWYRQLPEEGLKFMVYLQKENIIDESGMPKERFSAEFPKEGPSILRIQQVVRGDSAAYFCASSPLTGPTNYGYTFGSGTRLTVV.

This clone was observed many times. The V and J genes are TRBV6-6 and TRBJ1-4; D call uncertain. This CDR3 has 12 amino acids. Germline values: CDR1 MNHNY, CDR2 SVGAGI (reference sequence). Trimming removed 5 bases from V and 10 bases from J, with 11 bases in between. As DNA, the CDR3 is TGTGCCAGCAGTATGGGAGAGGGAAAACTGTTTTTT. It translates to CASSMGEGKLFF.

Written as DNA, the CDR3 is TGTGCCAGCAGCGGAACAGGGTGGATGGAGCCCCAGCATTTT. It codes for CASSGTGWMEPQHF. V is TRBV7-9 and J is TRBJ1-5; tentatively, D is TRBD1 (6 bases). With 5 bases removed from V and 8 bases from J, the gap between germline ends came to 16 bases. Germline CDR1 is SEHNR and CDR2 is FQNEAQ (reference sequence). The CDR3 is 14 residues long.

This clone was counted once. V and J are TRBV30 and TRBJ1-2, with TRBD1 identical over 7 bases. The CDR3 covers 13 residues. CDR1 is GTSNPN, CDR2 SVGIG, per germline (reference sequence). Trimming cost V 5 bases and J 7 bases; bases outside gene matches: 10. CDR3 loop: CAWGNAPGGGYTF. The CDR3 DNA sequence: TGTGCCTGGGGAAACGCGCCAGGGGGTGGCTACACCTTC.

This chain joins TRBV7-2 and TRBJ2-3; the match to TRBD2 covers 8 bases. The V gene's germline CDR1 is SGHTA and CDR2 FQGNSA. The CDR3 spans 18 residues. V was pared by 1 base and J by 0 bases, with 9 bases of the junction left unmatched. The chain's CDR3 is CASSLGFLAGISTDTQYF. The CDR3 region has the DNA TGTGCCAGCAGCTTAGGATTCCTAGCGGGCATTAGCACAGATACGCAGTATTTT.

This clone was seen a handful of times. The rearrangement joins TRBV5-1 to TRBJ2-5; D may correspond to TRBD1 or TRBD2 (5 bases each). The CDR3 is 14 amino acids. Trimming left V 1 base short and J 3 bases short, with 10 bases between. CDR1 SGHRS and CDR2 YFSETQ come from the germline V gene. The DNA of the CDR3 is TGCGCCAGCAGCTTGTTGAGGGGAGAAGAGACCCAGTACTTC. Encoded protein: CASSLLRGEETQYF.

The chain links TRBV30 to TRBJ1-6; possibly TRBD1 for D (6 bases). Germline lookup yields CDR1 GTSNPN and CDR2 SVGIG (reference sequence). V lost 4 bases and J 5 bases, leaving 15 bases between the germline ends. The CDR3 runs to 15 residues. The CDR3 sequence: CAWTPQGNDNSPLHF. The DNA for the CDR3 is TGTGCCTGGACCCCCCAGGGGAATGATAATTCACCCCTCCACTTT.

The rearrangement links TRBV2 to TRBJ1-1, with D hard to call. The V end was cut by 8 bases, the J end by 5 bases, with 9 bases between. There are 11 residues in the CDR3. Per germline, CDR1 SNHLY and CDR2 FYNNEI. CDR3 residues: CASGLGTEAFF. In DNA, the CDR3 is TGTGCCAGCGGTTTAGGGACTGAAGCTTTCTTT.

The chain uses TRBV6-5 and TRBJ1-4, with D tentatively TRBD1 (6 bases). V shed 5 bases and J shed 4 bases, with 11 bases lying between them. The germline V gene encodes CDR1 MNHEY and CDR2 SVGAGI. CDR3 length: 14 amino acids. In DNA form, the CDR3 reads TGTGCCAGCAGTCGGACAGCCAATAATGAAAAACTGTTTTTT. Translation gives CASSRTANNEKLFF.

This chain links TRBV14 with TRBJ1-2; D might be TRBD1 (6 bases). The CDR3 covers 18 residues. The germline V gene has CDR1 SGHDN and CDR2 FVKESK. V was shortened by 1 base and J by 2 bases, with 20 bases between the two germline ends. For the CDR3, the DNA is TGTGCCAGCAGCCAAGGATGGGCCAGGGGCCAAACCAACTATGGCTACACCTTC. Protein product: CASSQGWARGQTNYGYTF.

The V call is TRBV7-2, the J call TRBJ1-1; D possibly corresponds to TRBD1 (6 bases). This CDR3 is 14 amino acids long. Per germline, CDR1 SGHTA and CDR2 FQGNSA. Trimming removed 0 bases at V and 3 bases at J, with 8 bases between. The CDR3 bases are TGTGCCAGCAGCTTAGCAGCAGGGGACACTGAAGCTTTCTTT. Amino acids: CASSLAAGDTEAFF.

V is TRBV14 and J is TRBJ1-6; D unresolved. The CDR3 runs 14 residues. The germline V and J ends were trimmed by 0 bases and 6 bases, with 6 bases remaining between them. CDR1 and CDR2 (germline): SGHDN, FVKESK. The CDR3 DNA reads TGTGCCAGCAGCCAAGATCTTGGTAATTCACCCCTCCACTTT. Translation gives CASSQDLGNSPLHF.

The chain uses TRBV29-1 and TRBJ2-7, with 10 bases fitting TRBD2. The CDR3 is made up of 13 amino acids. The V segment lost 7 bases and the J segment 0 bases; nucleotides outside the gene matches: 3. From germline, CDR1 is SQVTM and CDR2 ANQGSEA. DNA of the CDR3: TGCAGCGCCAGCGGGGGGGCCTCCTACGAGCAGTACTTC. Protein product: CSASGGASYEQYF.

The J gene is TRBJ2-3, the V gene TRBV11-2, with 9 bases that match TRBD2. After removal of 2 bases from V and 2 bases from J, the junction contained 8 bases not matched to a gene. Germline CDR1 SGHAT, CDR2 FQNNGV. The CDR3 is made up of 17 amino acids. The CDR3 DNA is TGTGCCAGCAGCTTACCTAGCGGGGCCATTTTCACAGATACGCAGTATTTT. Translated: CASSLPSGAIFTDTQYF.

The chain has TRBV7-9 and TRBJ2-1, with 8 bases lining up with TRBD1. V was clipped by 5 bases and J by 5 bases; unmatched bases: 5. CDR3 length: 14 amino acids. Germline V lookup: CDR1 SEHNR, CDR2 FQNEAQ (reference sequence). This CDR3 reads CASSMTGAHNEQFF. The CDR3 nucleotides read TGTGCCAGCAGCATGACAGGGGCGCACAATGAGCAGTTCTTC.

This rearrangement joins TRBV29-1 to TRBJ2-4, with 8 bases that match TRBD1. The junction had 12 bases not matched to a gene; V was cut back by 7 bases and J by 13 bases. Germline CDR1 SQVTM, CDR2 ANQGSEA. The CDR3 sequence is 12 residues long. The DNA of the CDR3 is TGCAGCGCACGCCGCGGACAGGGCGAACAGTACTTC. It yields the protein CSARRGQGEQYF. The full variable domain, with the rest looked up from reference TRBV29-1 and TRBJ2-4, is SAVISQKPSRDICQRGTSLTIQCQVDSQVTMMFWYRQQPGQSLTLIATANQGSEATYESGFVIDKFPISRPNLTFSTLTVSNMSPEDSSIYLCSARRGQGEQYFGAGTRLSVL.

In DNA form, the CDR3 reads TGTGCCAGCAGCCATACTAGCGTCGGGGAGCAGTACTTC. Translated, it gives CASSHTSVGEQYF. The gene calls are TRBV4-2 and TRBJ2-7, with 7 bases that match TRBD2. The V segment lost 3 bases and the J segment 7 bases; nucleotides outside the gene matches: 6. Germline CDR1 reads LGHNA; CDR2 reads YNFKEQ. The CDR3 is 13 residues long.

The chain links TRBV30 to TRBJ1-1; the match to TRBD1 covers 9 bases. J was trimmed by 6 bases and V by 4 bases; bases with no gene match: 12. Germline CDR1 reads GTSNPN; CDR2 reads SVGIG (reference sequence). The length of the CDR3 is 15 residues. The CDR3 DNA sequence: TGTGCCTGGACGTCCTGGGGACAGGGAGGTTCTGAAGCTTTCTTT. It is translated as CAWTSWGQGGSEAFF.

This sequence joins TRBV2 and TRBJ2-3; 8 bases match TRBD2. The V and J ends lost 3 bases and 5 bases, in that order; junction bases with no gene match: 13. Germline values: CDR1 SNHLY, CDR2 FYNNEI. The CDR3 consists of 17 residues. The CDR3 here is CASSESSGTRIRDTQYF. In DNA, the CDR3 is TGTGCCAGCAGTGAGTCCTCCGGGACTAGGATAAGAGATACGCAGTATTTT. The whole variable domain, filled in from reference TRBV2 and TRBJ2-3, reads EPEVTQTPSHQVTQMGQEVILRCVPISNHLYFYWYRQILGQKVEFLVSFYNNEISEKSEIFDDQFSVERPDGSNFTLKIRSTKLEDSAMYFCASSESSGTRIRDTQYFGPGTRLTVL.